The next 24 T cell receptor beta chains were all read from a single sample in a study of monozygotic twins with inflammatory bowel disease. TCRdb reprocessed the 5' RACE reads and keeps a single row for each CDR3 protein, giving no DNA. Recorded here are approximately 340,000 distinct CDR3 sequences; the top ten clones represent roughly 2%. Sequencing input: blood. Receptor source: a human donor with ulcerative colitis or Crohn's disease, or a healthy co-twin of an affected twin (not recorded which).

The chain combines TRBV20-1 with TRBJ1-1; TCRdb selects TRBD1, and the lack of DNA leaves this call unchecked. This CDR3 region has 12 residues. CDR1 DFQATT and CDR2 SNEGSKA come from the germline V gene (reference sequence). The CDR3 reads CSASLQGVEAFF.

The chain combines TRBV28 with TRBJ2-7; TCRdb's assignment of TRBD2 cannot be checked, as there is no DNA. This CDR3 region has 14 residues. The germline V gene has CDR1 MDHEN and CDR2 SYDVKM. CDR3 amino acids: CASSQGRRNYEQYF.

The chain is built from TRBV27 and TRBJ1-4; the D gene TCRdb calls, TRBD1, cannot be checked with no DNA. The germline CDR1 and CDR2 sequences are MNHEY and SMNVEV (reference sequence). The CDR3 consists of 16 residues. The CDR3 loop is CASRLGKGFGNEKLFF. Full variable domain (missing parts from reference TRBV27 and TRBJ1-4): EAQVTQNPRYLITVTGKKLTVTCSQNMNHEYMSWYRQDPGLGLRQIYYSMNVEVTDKGDVPEGYKVSRKEKRNFPLILESPSPNQTSLYFCASRLGKGFGNEKLFFGSGTQLSVL.

The V call is TRBV7-2, the J call TRBJ2-3; no DNA is available, so the TRBD1 call from TCRdb remains unchecked. CDR3 length equals 16 residues. Germline lookup yields CDR1 SGHTA and CDR2 FQGNSA. The CDR3 region is CASSLGTGPVTDTQYF.

The chain carries TRBV20-1 and TRBJ2-7; TCRdb returns TRBD2, unconfirmable since there is no DNA. CDR1 and CDR2 from the germline V gene are DFQATT and SNEGSKA (reference sequence). There are 12 residues in the CDR3. The CDR3 sequence is CSARRGDYEQYF.

J is TRBJ2-2 and V is TRBV5-6; no DNA is available, so the TRBD1 call from TCRdb remains unchecked. This CDR3 has 15 amino acids. Germline V gene lookup returns CDR1 SGHDT and CDR2 YYEEEE. The CDR3 here is CASSLARGYVGELFF.

The J gene is TRBJ1-2, the V gene TRBV28. The CDR3 length is 13 residues. Germline lookup yields CDR1 MDHEN and CDR2 SYDVKM. CDR3 sequence reads: CASIGPVSGGYTF.

This chain connects TRBV5-1 to TRBJ2-2; the TRBD1 assignment by TCRdb is unverifiable without DNA. Germline CDR1 SGHRS, CDR2 YFSETQ. This CDR3 spans 15 amino acids. The chain's CDR3 is CASTPIEGVAGELFF.

The genes are TRBV6-1 and TRBJ2-3; the D gene TCRdb calls, TRBD1, cannot be checked with no DNA. This CDR3 has 15 amino acids. Germline CDR1 and CDR2: MNHNS and SASEGT. CDR3 residues: CASSRSGQGTDTQYF.

The chain links TRBV27 to TRBJ1-2. The CDR3 runs 13 residues. The germline V gene encodes CDR1 MNHEY and CDR2 SMNVEV (reference sequence). The CDR3 protein is CASSLVRNYGYTF.

The rearrangement links TRBV5-4 to TRBJ2-3; TCRdb indicates TRBD1, and absent DNA this call remains unverified. Germline V gives CDR1 SGHNT, CDR2 YYREEE (reference sequence). The CDR3 consists of 14 residues. The CDR3 region is CASTPLESADTQYF.

The rearrangement links TRBV10-1 to TRBJ2-4; no DNA is available, so the TRBD2 call from TCRdb remains unchecked. The CDR3 has 17 residues. Looked up from germline, CDR1 is WNHNN and CDR2 is SYGVQD (reference sequence). CDR3 region: CASSESGGILAKNIQYF.

The rearrangement joins TRBV7-2 to TRBJ1-4; TCRdb designates TRBD1, a call that cannot be tested without DNA. Germline loops: CDR1 SGHTA, CDR2 FQGNSA. The CDR3 runs to 15 residues. CDR3 in amino acids: CASSLQGASYEKLFF.

This chain links TRBV10-3 with TRBJ2-3; the TCRdb call, TRBD1, lacks DNA for checking. The CDR3 runs to 15 residues. Germline CDR1 reads ENHRY; CDR2 reads SYGVKD. The CDR3 spells CAISGSGGLADTQYF.

This chain uses TRBV20-1 with TRBJ2-1. The CDR3 consists of 12 residues. The germline V gene has CDR1 DFQATT and CDR2 SNEGSKA (reference sequence). The CDR3 sequence is CSLTSAYNEQFF.

The chain carries TRBV10-3 and TRBJ1-6; the TCRdb D gene call, TRBD1, has no DNA to confirm it. The germline CDR1 and CDR2 sequences are ENHRY and SYGVKD. CDR3 size: 16 residues. The CDR3 protein is CAIRSSGGSVNSPLHF.

The chain carries TRBV15 and TRBJ2-1; no DNA is available, so the TRBD1 call from TCRdb remains unchecked. In germline, CDR1 is LNHNV, CDR2 YYDKDF (reference sequence). This CDR3 has 14 residues. The CDR3 reads CATSPRGLANEQFF.

The chain has TRBV30 and TRBJ1-5. Germline values: CDR1 GTSNPN, CDR2 SVGIG (reference sequence). This CDR3 is built from 13 residues. CDR3 residues: CAWSVRESQPQHF.

This chain connects TRBV24-1 to TRBJ2-1; the TRBD2 assignment by TCRdb is unverifiable without DNA. This CDR3 is built from 13 residues. Per germline, CDR1 KGHDR and CDR2 SFDVKD. CDR3 residues: CATSDPGTFEQFF.

V and J are TRBV27 and TRBJ2-3. Germline CDR1 and CDR2: MNHEY and SMNVEV (reference sequence). The CDR3 totals 14 residues. This CDR3 reads CASSSFGSTDTQYF.

The chain uses TRBV7-3 and TRBJ2-2; TCRdb's D call, TRBD2, is unchecked because there is no DNA. Germline values: CDR1 SGHTA, CDR2 FQGTGA. This CDR3 comprises 15 residues. The CDR3 reads CASSLPSGGTGELFF.

This chain joins TRBV20-1 and TRBJ1-5. The CDR3 spans 13 residues. Germline lookup yields CDR1 DFQATT and CDR2 SNEGSKA (reference sequence). CDR3 loop: CSAREPYNQPQHF.

CDR3 region: CASRASSTDTQYF. This sequence joins TRBV28 and TRBJ2-3. CDR3 length: 13 residues. Germline V gives CDR1 MDHEN, CDR2 SYDVKM.

V gene TRBV27 combines with J gene TRBJ2-7. The germline V gene has CDR1 MNHEY and CDR2 SMNVEV (reference sequence). The CDR3 has 14 residues. This chain's CDR3 is CASSLRGNHYEQYF.